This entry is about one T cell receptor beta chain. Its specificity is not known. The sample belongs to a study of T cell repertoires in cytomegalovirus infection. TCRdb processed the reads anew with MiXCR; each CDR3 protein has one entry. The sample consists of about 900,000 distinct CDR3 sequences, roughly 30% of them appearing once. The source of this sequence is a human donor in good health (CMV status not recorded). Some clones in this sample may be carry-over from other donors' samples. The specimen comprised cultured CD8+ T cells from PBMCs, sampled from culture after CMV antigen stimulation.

CDR3 sequence: CATSGPPYSGTRRETQYF. The CDR3 DNA reads TGTGCCACCAGTGGTCCGCCCTACTCCGGGACTAGGAGAGAGACCCAGTACTTC. The rearrangement links TRBV24-1 to TRBJ2-5; 8 bases agree with TRBD2. CDR3 length: 18 residues. Germline lookup yields CDR1 KGHDR and CDR2 SFDVKD. V dropped 5 bases and J dropped 4; count of bases not matched to a gene: 17.